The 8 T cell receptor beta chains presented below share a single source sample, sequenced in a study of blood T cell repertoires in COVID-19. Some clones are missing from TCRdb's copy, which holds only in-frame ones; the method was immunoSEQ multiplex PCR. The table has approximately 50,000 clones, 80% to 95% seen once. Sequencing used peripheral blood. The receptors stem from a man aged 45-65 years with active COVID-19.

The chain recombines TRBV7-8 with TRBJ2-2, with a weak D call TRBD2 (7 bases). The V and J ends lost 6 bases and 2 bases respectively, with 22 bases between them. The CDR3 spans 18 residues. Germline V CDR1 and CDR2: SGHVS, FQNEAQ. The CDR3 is CASRDGSRGALNTGELFF. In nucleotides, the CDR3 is TGTGCCAGCAGAGACGGTAGCCGGGGGGCGCTTAACACCGGGGAGCTGTTTTTT.

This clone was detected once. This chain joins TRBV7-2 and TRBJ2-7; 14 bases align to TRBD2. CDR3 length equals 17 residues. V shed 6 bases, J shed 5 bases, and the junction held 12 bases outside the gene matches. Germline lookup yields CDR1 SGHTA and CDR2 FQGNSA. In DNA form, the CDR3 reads TGTGCCAGCAGGCGAACCCCGGGACTAGCGGGAGAGAACGAGCAGTACTTC. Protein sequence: CASRRTPGLAGENEQYF.

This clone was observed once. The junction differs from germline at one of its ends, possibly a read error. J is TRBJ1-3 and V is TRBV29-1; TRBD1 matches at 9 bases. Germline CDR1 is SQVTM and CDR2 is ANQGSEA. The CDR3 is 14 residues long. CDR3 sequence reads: CSVQDRGDGNTIYF. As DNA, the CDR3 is TGCAGCGTTCAAGACAGGGGGGACGGAAACACCATATATTTT.

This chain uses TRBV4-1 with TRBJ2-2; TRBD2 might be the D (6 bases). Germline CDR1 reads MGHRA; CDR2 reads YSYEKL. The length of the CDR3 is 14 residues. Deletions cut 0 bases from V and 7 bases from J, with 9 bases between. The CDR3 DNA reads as TGCGCCAGCAGCCAAGACTGGGGGGACGGGGAGCTGTTTTTT. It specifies CASSQDWGDGELFF.

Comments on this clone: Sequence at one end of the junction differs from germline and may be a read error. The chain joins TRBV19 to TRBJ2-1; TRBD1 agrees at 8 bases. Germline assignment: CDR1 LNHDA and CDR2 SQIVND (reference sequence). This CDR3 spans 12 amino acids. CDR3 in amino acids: CATSLGQAGQFF. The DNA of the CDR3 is TGTGCCACTAGTCTGGGACAGGCCGGGCAGTTCTTC.

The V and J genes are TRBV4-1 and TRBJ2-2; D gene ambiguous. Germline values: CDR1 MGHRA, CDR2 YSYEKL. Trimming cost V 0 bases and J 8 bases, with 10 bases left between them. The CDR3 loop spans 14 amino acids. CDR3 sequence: CASSQDSSLGELFF. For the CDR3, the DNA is TGCGCCAGCAGCCAAGACTCCAGTTTAGGGGAGCTGTTTTTT.

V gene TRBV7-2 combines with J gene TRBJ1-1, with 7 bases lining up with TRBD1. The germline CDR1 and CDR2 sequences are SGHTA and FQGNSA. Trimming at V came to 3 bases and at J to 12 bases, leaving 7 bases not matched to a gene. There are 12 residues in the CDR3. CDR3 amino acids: CASSLRRQGPFF. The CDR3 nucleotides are TGTGCCAGCAGCTTGCGCCGACAGGGCCCTTTCTTT.

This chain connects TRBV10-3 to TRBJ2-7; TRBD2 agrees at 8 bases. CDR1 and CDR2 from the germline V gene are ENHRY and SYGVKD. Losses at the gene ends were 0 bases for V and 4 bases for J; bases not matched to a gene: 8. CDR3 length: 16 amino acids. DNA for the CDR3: TGTGCCATCAGTGAGTCCGCGGGCGGGGGGCCATACGAGCAGTACTTC. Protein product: CAISESAGGGPYEQYF.